This T cell receptor (beta chain) comes out of a study of T cells after yellow fever vaccination. TCRdb passed the 5' RACE reads through MiXCR, listing each CDR3 protein once. The top ten hold 11% to 15% of the sample, which has some 500,000 distinct CDR3 sequences, around an eighth seen once. Germline values: CDR1 SGHTA, CDR2 FQGNSA. This CDR3 is built from 16 residues. The trim removed 1 base at V and 6 bases at J, leaving 11 bases unmatched. This clonotype was seen a few times. The starting material was PBMCs, obtained on the day of the yellow fever booster vaccination. The receptor comes from a man under 40 who received the YFV17D yellow fever vaccine. The rearrangement uses TRBV7-2 and TRBJ2-7, with 8 bases lining up with TRBD2. CDR3 nucleotide sequence: TGTGCCAGCAGCTTAGAGTTCCAGCGGGAGTTTTCCGAGCAGTACTTC. Translated, it gives CASSLEFQREFSEQYF.